The clone carrying this TCR beta chain was recorded many times. Its matching antigen is unknown. The sample comes from a study of T cells in Graves' hyperthyroidism and ophthalmopathy. About the research overall: Peripheral blood samples were taken at initial diagnosis, prior to any treatment. Points from the study as a whole: Blood also held most thyroid clonotypes expanded beyond 0.001.

RNA transcripts gave rise to amplified TCR beta CDR3 regions. The TCR CDR3 was amplified in a first-round RT-PCR using the HTBI primer set. TCRdb passed the multiplex PCR reads through MiXCR, listing each CDR3 protein once. The table lists under 600,000 distinct CDR3 sequences, more than 15% of them singletons. V dropped 3 bases and J dropped 4; count of bases not matched to a gene: 8. The germline CDR1 and CDR2 sequences are SGHAT and FQNNGV. There are 16 residues in the CDR3. Diagnosing involved the use of clinical symptoms, serum thyroxine and TRAb, thyroid ultrasound and orbital computed tomography.

The clonotype comes from a middle-aged woman with Graves' ophthalmopathy. The sequencing input was blood. The chain carries TRBV11-2 and TRBJ2-1; 8 positions agree with TRBD2. CDR3 sequence reads: CASSLNQRERYNEQFF. DNA for the CDR3: TGTGCCAGCAGCTTGAACCAGCGGGAGAGGTACAATGAGCAGTTCTTC.